A selection of T cell receptor beta chains follows, all from one sample in a study of shared clonotypes between healthy human individuals. Libraries were prepared by immunoSEQ multiplex PCR; TCRdb keeps only in-frame clonotypes and omits some of them. The sample holds 600,000 to 750,000 clones, approximately 79% seen once. The sample taken for sequencing was memory CD4+ T cells sorted from blood. These TCRs come from a woman younger than 45 in good health. CDR3s include the opening cysteine and the closing phenylalanine or tryptophan. A D gene is named only where the DNA matches it firmly. Clone size is stated in some rows and not others, as once, few, many or a class when expanded.

J: TRBJ2-3
V: TRBV27
size: -
D: -
CDR3: CASSLQGSDTQYF
DNA: TGTGCCAGCAGTTTACAGGGTTCAGATACGCAGTATTTT

J: TRBJ2-1
V: TRBV6-4
size: -
D: -
CDR3: CASSDTRPGAYNEQFF
DNA: TGTGCCAGCAGTGACACGCGACCCGGAGCCTACAATGAGCAGTTCTTC

J: TRBJ2-7
V: TRBV10-2
size: few
D: -
CDR3: CASSSTGQGTSYEQYF
DNA: TGCGCCAGCAGTTCCACCGGCCAGGGGACCTCCTACGAGCAGTACTTC

J: TRBJ2-2
V: TRBV7-9
size: -
D: TRBD2
CDR3: CASSYGLADTGELFF
DNA: TGTGCCAGCAGCTACGGGCTAGCGGACACCGGGGAGCTGTTTTTT

J: TRBJ1-3
V: TRBV4-1
size: -
D: -
CDR3: CASSQVFSGNTIYF
DNA: TGCGCCAGCAGCCAGGTGTTTTCTGGAAACACCATATATTTT

J: TRBJ1-5
V: TRBV6-1
size: -
D: -
CDR3: CASSATGINQPQHF
DNA: TGTGCCAGCAGTGCTACAGGGATCAATCAGCCCCAGCATTTT

J: TRBJ1-1
V: TRBV1
size: -
D: -
CDR3: CTSTLYRGIPEAFF
DNA: TGCACCAGCACCCTATATAGGGGAATCCCTGAAGCTTTCTTT

J: TRBJ1-4
V: TRBV28
size: once
D: TRBD1
CDR3: CASSLGTGGNEKLFF
DNA: TGTGCCAGCAGTTTGGGGACAGGGGGCAATGAAAAACTGTTTTTT

J: TRBJ2-7
V: TRBV28
size: many
D: TRBD1
CDR3: CASSIPTGVREQYF
DNA: TGTGCCAGCAGTATTCCGACAGGGGTGAGGGAGCAGTACTTC

J: TRBJ2-4
V: TRBV2
size: -
D: TRBD1
CDR3: CASSNTGVGKNIQYF
DNA: TGTGCCAGCAGCAACACAGGGGTAGGCAAAAACATTCAGTACTTC

J: TRBJ2-7
V: TRBV28
size: -
D: TRBD1
CDR3: CASMGVGQESSYEQYF
DNA: TGTGCCAGCATGGGGGTCGGACAGGAGAGCTCCTACGAGCAGTACTTC

J: TRBJ2-2
V: TRBV5-6
size: once
D: TRBD1
CDR3: CASRSSGTANTGELFF
DNA: TGTGCCAGCAGAAGTTCCGGGACAGCGAACACCGGGGAGCTGTTTTTT

J: TRBJ1-5
V: TRBV2
size: -
D: -
CDR3: CASSERYVWGQPQHF
DNA: TGTGCCAGCAGTGAACGCTACGTCTGGGGCCAGCCCCAGCATTTT

J: TRBJ2-7
V: TRBV18
size: -
D: -
CDR3: CASSPPSGGTFYEQYF
DNA: TGTGCCAGCTCACCACCGAGTGGCGGGACCTTCTACGAGCAGTACTTC

J: TRBJ1-5
V: TRBV25-1
size: -
D: TRBD1
CDR3: CASRGQGRQPQHF
DNA: TGTGCCAGCAGAGGACAGGGGCGTCAGCCCCAGCATTTT

J: TRBJ1-5
V: TRBV7-6
size: -
D: -
CDR3: CASSLRAGALNQPQHF
DNA: TGTGCCAGCAGCTTAAGGGCCGGTGCCCTCAATCAGCCCCAGCATTTT

J: TRBJ1-2
V: TRBV28
size: few
D: -
CDR3: CASSSSDRNYGYTF
DNA: TGTGCCAGCAGTTCCTCAGACCGAAACTATGGCTACACCTTC

J: TRBJ2-7
V: TRBV9
size: -
D: -
CDR3: CASSVGSLYEQYF
DNA: TGTGCCAGCAGCGTAGGTAGTCTGTACGAGCAGTACTTC

J: TRBJ2-3
V: TRBV9
size: once
D: -
CDR3: CASVTPIAGQFTDTQYF
DNA: TGTGCCAGCGTTACCCCGATAGCGGGACAGTTCACAGATACGCAGTATTTT

J: TRBJ2-4
V: TRBV9
size: few
D: -
CDR3: CASSVVFGGLQYF
DNA: TGTGCCAGCAGCGTAGTGTTTGGGGGGCTTCAGTACTTC

J: TRBJ1-2
V: TRBV11-2
size: few
D: -
CDR3: CASSLESAYYGYTF
DNA: TGTGCCAGCAGCTTAGAGTCAGCCTACTATGGCTACACCTTC

J: TRBJ2-2
V: TRBV6-5
size: -
D: TRBD1
CDR3: CASRLGQGATGELFF
DNA: TGTGCCAGCAGGCTTGGACAGGGGGCAACCGGGGAGCTGTTTTTT

J: TRBJ1-5
V: TRBV30
size: few
D: -
CDR3: CAWIGGGNQPQHF
DNA: TGTGCCTGGATTGGGGGGGGCAATCAGCCCCAGCATTTT

J: TRBJ2-7
V: TRBV2
size: -
D: -
CDR3: CASSEAPRELNYEQYF
DNA: TGTGCCAGCAGTGAAGCGCCAAGAGAGCTCAACTACGAGCAGTACTTC